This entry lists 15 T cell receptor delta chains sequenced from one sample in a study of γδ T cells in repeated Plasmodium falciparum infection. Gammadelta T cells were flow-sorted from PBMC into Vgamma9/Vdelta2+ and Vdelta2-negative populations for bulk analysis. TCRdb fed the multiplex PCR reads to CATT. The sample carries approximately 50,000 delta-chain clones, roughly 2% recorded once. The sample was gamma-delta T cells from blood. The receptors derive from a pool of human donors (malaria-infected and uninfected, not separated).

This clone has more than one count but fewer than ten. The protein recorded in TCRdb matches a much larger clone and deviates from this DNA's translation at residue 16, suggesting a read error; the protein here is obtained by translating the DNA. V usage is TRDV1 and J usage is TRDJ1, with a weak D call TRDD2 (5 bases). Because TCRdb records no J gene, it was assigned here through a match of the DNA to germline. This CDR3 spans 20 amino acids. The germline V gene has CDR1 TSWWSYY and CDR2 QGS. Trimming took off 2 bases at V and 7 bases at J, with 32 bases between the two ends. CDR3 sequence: CALGETYRPAWTFRPGKLIF. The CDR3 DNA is TGTGCTCTTGGGGAAACCTACAGGCCGGCTTGGACATTCCGCCCCGGTAAACTCATCTTT.

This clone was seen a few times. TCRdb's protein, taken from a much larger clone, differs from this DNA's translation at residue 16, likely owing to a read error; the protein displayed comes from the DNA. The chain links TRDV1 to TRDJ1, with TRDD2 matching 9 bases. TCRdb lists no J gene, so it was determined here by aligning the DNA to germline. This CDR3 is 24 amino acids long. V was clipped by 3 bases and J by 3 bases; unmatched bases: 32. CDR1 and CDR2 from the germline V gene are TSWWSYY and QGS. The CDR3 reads CALGDGAFLRAMRGTFNRPDKLIF. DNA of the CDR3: TGTGCTCTTGGGGATGGCGCCTTCCTACGAGCCATGCGGGGGACTTTCAACCGGCCCGATAAACTCATCTTT.

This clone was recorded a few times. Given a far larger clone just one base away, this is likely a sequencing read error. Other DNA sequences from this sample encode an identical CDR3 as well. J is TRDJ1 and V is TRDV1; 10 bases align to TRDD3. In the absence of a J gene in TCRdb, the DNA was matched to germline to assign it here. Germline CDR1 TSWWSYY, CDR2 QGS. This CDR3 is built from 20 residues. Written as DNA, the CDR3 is TGTGCTCTCGGGGAACATGGCTACTTGTACTGGGGGATTCACACCGATAAACTCATCTTT. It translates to CALGEHGYLYWGIHTDKLIF.

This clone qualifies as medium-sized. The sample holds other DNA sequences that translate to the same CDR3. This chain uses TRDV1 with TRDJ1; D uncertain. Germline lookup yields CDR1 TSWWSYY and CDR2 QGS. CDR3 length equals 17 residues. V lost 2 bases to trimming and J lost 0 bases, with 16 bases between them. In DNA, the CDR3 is TGTGCTCTTGGGGAAGGCTATCCAATGCTCTACACCGATAAACTCATCTTT. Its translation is CALGEGYPMLYTDKLIF.

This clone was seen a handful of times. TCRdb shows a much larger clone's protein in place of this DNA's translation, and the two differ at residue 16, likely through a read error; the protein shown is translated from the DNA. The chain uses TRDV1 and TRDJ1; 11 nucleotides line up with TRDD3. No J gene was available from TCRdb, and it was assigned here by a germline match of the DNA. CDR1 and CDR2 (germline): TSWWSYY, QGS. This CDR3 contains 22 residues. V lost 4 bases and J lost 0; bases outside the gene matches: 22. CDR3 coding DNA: TGTGCTCTTGGGGCCCTCCTTATCCCCTTGTGGGGGATACGAGGGCACACCGATAAACTCATCTTT. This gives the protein CALGALLIPLWGIRGHTDKLIF.

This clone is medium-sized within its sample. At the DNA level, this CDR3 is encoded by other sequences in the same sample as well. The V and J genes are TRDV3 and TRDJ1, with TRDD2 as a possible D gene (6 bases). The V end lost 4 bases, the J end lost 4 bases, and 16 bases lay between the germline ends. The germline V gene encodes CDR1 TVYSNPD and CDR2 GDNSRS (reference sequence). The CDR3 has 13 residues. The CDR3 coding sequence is TGTGCCTCCACGGCCTTCCGGGGCGATAAACTCATCTTT. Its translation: CASTAFRGDKLIF.

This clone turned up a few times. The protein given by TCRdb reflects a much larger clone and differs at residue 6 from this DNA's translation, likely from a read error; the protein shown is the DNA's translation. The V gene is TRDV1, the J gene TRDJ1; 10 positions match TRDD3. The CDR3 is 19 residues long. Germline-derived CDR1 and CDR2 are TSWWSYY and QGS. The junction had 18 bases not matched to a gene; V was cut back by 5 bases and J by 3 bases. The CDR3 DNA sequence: TGTGCTCTTGGGTACAGTCTACGGCGGGGGATACGTGTTTCCGATAAACTCATCTTT. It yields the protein CALGYSLRRGIRVSDKLIF.

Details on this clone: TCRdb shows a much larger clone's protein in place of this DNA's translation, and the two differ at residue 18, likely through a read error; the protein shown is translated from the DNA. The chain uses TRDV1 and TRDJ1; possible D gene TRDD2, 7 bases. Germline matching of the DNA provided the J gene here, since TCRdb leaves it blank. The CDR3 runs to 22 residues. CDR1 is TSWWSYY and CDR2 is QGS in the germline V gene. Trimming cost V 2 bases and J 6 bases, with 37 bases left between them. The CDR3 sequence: CALGEAFLSLYWDPPGPNKLIF. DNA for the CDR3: TGTGCTCTTGGGGAAGCCTTCCTCTCCCTCTACTGGGACCCCCCAGGTCCCAATAAACTCATCTTT.

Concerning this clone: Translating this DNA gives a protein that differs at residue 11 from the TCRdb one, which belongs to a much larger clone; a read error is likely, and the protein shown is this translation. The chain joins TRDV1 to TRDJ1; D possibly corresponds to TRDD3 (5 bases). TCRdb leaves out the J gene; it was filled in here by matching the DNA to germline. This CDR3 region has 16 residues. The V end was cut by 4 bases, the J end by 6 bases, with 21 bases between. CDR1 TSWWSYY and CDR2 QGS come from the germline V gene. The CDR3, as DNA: TGTGCTCTTGGGGCGCCCGCCGGGGACGTGGCCAATAAACTCATCTTT. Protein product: CALGAPAGDVANKLIF.

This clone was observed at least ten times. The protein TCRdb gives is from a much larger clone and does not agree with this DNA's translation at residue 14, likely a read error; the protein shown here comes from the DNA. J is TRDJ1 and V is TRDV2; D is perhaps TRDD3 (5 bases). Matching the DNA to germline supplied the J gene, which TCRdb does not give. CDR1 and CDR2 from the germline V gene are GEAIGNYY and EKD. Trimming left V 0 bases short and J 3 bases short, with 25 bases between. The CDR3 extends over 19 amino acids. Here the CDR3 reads CACDTVSGGSPSHPDKLIF. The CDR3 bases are TGTGCCTGTGACACCGTCTCGGGGGGGTCCCCGAGCCACCCCGATAAACTCATCTTT.

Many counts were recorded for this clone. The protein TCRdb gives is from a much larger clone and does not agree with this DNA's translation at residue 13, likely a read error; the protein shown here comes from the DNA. CDR3 bases: TGTGCCTGTGACACGCATCCCCGAATGCTGGGGGATGGGTACACCGATAAACTCATCTTT. Translated: CACDTHPRMLGDGYTDKLIF. The V and J genes are TRDV2 and TRDJ1; TRDD3 agrees at 9 bases. The J gene, absent from TCRdb, was called here by matching the DNA to germline. V shed 1 base and J 0 bases; nucleotides not matched to a gene: 17. CDR3 length equals 20 residues. The germline gives CDR1 GEAIGNYY, CDR2 EKD.

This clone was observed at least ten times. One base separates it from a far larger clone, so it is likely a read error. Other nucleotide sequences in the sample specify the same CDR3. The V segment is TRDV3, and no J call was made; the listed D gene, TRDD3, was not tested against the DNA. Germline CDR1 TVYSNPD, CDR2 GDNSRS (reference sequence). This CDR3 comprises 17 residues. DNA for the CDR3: TGTGCCTTCCCCAGGCTACGTACTGGGGGATACGATGGTAAGCTCATCTTT. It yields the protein CAFPRLRTGGYDGKLIF.

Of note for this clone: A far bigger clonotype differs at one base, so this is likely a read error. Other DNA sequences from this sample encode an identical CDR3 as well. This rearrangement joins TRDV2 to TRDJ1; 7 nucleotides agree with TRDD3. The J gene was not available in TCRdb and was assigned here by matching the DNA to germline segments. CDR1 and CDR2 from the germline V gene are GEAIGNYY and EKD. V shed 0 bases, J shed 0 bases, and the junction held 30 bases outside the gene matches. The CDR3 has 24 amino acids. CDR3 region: CACDTVIPYSDWGIGTNYTDKLIF. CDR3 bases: TGTGCCTGTGACACCGTTATCCCTTACTCAGACTGGGGCATAGGAACGAATTACACCGATAAACTCATCTTT.

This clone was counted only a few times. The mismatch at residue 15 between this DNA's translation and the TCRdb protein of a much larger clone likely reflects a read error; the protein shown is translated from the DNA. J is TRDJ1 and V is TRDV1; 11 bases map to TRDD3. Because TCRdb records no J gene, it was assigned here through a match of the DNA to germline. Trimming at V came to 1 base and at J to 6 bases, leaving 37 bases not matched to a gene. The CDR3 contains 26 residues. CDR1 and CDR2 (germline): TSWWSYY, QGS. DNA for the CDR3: TGTGCTCTTGGGGAACCTAGACGCATCCCGTACTGGGGGATAGTCGGGATCGGGGGGCCTCGTCATAAACTCATCTTT. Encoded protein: CALGEPRRIPYWGIVGIGGPRHKLIF.

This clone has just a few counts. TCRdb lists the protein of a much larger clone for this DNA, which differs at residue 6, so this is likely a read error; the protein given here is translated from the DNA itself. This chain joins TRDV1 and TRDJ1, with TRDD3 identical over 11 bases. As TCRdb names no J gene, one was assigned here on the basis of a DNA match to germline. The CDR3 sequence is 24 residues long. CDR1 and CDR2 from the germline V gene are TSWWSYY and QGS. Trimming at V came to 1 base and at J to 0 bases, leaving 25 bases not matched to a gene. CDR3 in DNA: TGTGCTCTTGGGGAACCTAATTTGGAAATTACTTCATACTGGGGGATATTCTACACCGATAAACTCATCTTT. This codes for CALGEPNLEITSYWGIFYTDKLIF.